The clone carrying this T cell receptor beta chain was recorded at least ten times. Antigen: not known. The authors amplified TCR beta CDR3 regions, and they did so from RNA transcripts for repertoire sequencing. First-round RT-PCR with HTBI primers preceded a second-round multiplex PCR. TCRdb itself ran the multiplex PCR reads through MiXCR, one entry per CDR3 protein. The sample holds under 800,000 distinct CDR3 sequences, approximately 22% seen once. The CDR3 sequence is 14 residues long. Trimming left V 4 bases short and J 8 bases short, with 12 bases between. In germline, CDR1 is MRHNA, CDR2 SNTAGT. The sample comes from a study of Graves' ophthalmopathy and Graves' hyperthyroidism. Study results and caveats: Most thyroid-expanded clonotypes exceeding 0.001 frequency were also found in blood. A 13-signature model separated ophthalmopathy from stable hyperthyroidism, just over 85% sensitivity, about 81% specificity.

The sequencing sample was made of peripheral blood. The chain recombines TRBV6-4 with TRBJ1-6, with D hard to call. The sequence was obtained from a woman younger than 35 with stable Graves' hyperthyroidism. Some clones in this sample may be carry-over from other donors' samples. The CDR3 DNA reads TGTGCCAGCAGTGCCGAGGGCATTCATTCACCCCTCCACTTT. The encoded protein is CASSAEGIHSPLHF.